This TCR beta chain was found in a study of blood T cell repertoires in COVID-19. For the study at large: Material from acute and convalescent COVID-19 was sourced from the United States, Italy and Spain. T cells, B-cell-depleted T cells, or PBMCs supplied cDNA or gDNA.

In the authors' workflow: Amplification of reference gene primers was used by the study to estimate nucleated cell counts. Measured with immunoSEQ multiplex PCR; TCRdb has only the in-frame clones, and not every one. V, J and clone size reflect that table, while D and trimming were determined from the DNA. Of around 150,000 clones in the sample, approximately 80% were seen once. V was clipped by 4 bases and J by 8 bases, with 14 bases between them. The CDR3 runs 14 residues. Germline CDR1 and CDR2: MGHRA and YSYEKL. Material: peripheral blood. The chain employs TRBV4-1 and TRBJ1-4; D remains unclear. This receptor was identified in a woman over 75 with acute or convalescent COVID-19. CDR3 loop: CASSRLQLGEKLFF. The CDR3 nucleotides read TGCGCCAGCAGCCGACTACAGCTAGGCGAAAAACTGTTTTTT.